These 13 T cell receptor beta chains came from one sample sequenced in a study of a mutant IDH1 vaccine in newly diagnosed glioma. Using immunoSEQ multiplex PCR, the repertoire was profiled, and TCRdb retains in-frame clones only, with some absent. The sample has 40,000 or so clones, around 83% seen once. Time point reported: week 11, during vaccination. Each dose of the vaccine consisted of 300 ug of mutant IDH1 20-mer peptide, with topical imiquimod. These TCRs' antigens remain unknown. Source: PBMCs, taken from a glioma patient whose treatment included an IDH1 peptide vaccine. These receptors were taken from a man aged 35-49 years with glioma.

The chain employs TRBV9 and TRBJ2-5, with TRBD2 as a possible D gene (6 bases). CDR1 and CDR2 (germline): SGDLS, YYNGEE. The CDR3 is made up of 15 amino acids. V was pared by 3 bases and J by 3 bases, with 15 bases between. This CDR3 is CASSGLGGVEETQYF. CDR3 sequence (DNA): TGTGCCAGCAGCGGACTAGGAGGGGTGGAAGAGACCCAGTACTTC. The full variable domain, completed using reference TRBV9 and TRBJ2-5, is DSGVTQTPKHLITATGQRVTLRCSPRSGDLSVYWYQQSLDQGLQFLIQYYNGEERAKGNILERFSAQQFPDLHSELNLSSLELGDSALYFCASSGLGGVEETQYFGPGTRLLVL.

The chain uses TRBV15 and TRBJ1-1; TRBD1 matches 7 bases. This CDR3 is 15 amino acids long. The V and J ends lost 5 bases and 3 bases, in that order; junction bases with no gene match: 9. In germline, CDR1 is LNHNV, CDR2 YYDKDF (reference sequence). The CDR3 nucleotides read TGTGCCACCAGCGAGAACAGGGGATGGGACACTGAAGCTTTCTTT. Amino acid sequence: CATSENRGWDTEAFF.

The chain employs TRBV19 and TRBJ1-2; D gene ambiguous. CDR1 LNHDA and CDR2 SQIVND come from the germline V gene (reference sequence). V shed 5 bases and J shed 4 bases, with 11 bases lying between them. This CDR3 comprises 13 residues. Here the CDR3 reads CASSPYRSYGYTF. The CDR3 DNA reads TGTGCCAGTAGTCCCTATCGATCCTATGGCTACACCTTC.

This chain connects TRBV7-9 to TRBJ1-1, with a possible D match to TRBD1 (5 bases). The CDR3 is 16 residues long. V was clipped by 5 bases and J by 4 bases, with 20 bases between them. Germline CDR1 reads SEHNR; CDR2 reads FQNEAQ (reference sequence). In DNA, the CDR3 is TGTGCCAGCAGCCCCGCCAGGGAAGGTTCGGGCACTGAAGCTTTCTTT. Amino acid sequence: CASSPAREGSGTEAFF.

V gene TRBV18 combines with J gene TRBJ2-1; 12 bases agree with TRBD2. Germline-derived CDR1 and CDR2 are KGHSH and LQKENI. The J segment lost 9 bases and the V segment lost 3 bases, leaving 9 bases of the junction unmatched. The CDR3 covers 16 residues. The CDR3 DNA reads TGTGCCAGCTCACCGGCGCTAGCGGGAGGGCAGGGTGAGCAGTTCTTC. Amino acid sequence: CASSPALAGGQGEQFF.

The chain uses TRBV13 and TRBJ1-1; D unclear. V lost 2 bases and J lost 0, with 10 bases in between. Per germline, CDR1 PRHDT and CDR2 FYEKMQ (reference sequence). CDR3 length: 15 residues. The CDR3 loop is CASSLWQSMNTEAFF. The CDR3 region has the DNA TGTGCCAGCAGCTTATGGCAGAGCATGAACACTGAAGCTTTCTTT.

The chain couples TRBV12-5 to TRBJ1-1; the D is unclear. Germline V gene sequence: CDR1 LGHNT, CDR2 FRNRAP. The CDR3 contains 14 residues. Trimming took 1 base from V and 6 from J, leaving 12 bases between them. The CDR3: CASGLGTDRSEAFF. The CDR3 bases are TGTGCTAGTGGTTTGGGGACCGACCGGTCTGAAGCTTTCTTT.

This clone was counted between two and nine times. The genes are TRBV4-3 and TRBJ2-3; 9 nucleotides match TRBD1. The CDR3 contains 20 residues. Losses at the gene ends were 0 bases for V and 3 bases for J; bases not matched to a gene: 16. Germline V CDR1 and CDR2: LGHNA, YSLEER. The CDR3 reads CASSQELGTGRLAETDTQYF. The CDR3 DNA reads TGCGCCAGCAGCCAAGAACTTGGGACAGGGAGACTAGCCGAAACAGATACGCAGTATTTT.

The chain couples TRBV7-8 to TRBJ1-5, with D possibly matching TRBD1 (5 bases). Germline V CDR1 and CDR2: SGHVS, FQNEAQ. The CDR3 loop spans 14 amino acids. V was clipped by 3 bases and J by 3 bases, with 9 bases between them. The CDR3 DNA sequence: TGTGCCAGCAGCTTGGGGGATTACAATCAGCCCCAGCATTTT. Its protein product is CASSLGDYNQPQHF.

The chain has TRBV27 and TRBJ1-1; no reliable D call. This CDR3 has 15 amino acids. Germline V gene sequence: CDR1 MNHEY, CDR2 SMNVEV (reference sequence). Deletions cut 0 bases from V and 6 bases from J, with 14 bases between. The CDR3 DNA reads TGTGCCAGCAGTTTATCGCAGTCTCGCACGGCTGAAGCTTTCTTT. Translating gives CASSLSQSRTAEAFF.

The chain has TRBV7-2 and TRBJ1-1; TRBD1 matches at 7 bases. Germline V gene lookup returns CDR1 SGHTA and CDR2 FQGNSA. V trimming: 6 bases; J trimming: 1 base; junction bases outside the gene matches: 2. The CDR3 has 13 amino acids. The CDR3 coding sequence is TGTGCCAGCAGTCGACAGGGGAACACTGAAGCTTTCTTT. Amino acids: CASSRQGNTEAFF.

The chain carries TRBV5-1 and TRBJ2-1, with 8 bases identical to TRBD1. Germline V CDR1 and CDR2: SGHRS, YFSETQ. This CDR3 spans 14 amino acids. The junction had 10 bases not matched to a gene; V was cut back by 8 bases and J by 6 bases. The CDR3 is CARYPGQVGNEQFF. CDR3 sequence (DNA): TGCGCCAGATATCCGGGACAGGTTGGCAATGAGCAGTTCTTC.

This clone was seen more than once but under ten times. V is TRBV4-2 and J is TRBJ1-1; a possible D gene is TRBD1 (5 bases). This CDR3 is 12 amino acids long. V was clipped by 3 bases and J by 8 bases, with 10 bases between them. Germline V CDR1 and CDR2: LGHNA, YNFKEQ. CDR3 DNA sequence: TGTGCCAGCAGCCAGGGACGCGGAGAAGCTTTCTTT. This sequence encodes CASSQGRGEAFF.